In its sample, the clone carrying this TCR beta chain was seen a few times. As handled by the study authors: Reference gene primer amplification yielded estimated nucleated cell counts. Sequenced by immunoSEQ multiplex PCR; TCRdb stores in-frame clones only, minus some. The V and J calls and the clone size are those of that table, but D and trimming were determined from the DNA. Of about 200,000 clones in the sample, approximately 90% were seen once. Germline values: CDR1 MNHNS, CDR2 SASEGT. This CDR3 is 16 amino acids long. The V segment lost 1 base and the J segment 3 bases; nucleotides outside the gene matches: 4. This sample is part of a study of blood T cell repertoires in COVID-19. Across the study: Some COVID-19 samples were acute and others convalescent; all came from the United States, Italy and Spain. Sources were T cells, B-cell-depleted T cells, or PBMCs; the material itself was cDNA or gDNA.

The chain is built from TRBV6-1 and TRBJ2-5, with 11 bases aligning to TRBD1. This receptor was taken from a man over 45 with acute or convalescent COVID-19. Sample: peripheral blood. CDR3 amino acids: CASSEVGTGGKETQYF. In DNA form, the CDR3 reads TGTGCCAGCAGTGAAGTTGGGACAGGGGGTAAAGAGACCCAGTACTTC.